Shown below are 27 T cell receptor beta chains from a single sample sequenced in a study of cytomegalovirus exposure and HLA in healthy donors. The study ran its PCR with 60 Vbeta and 13 Jbeta primers. Profiled with immunoSEQ multiplex PCR; TCRdb holds only in-frame clones, not every one. The sample yields about 210,000 clones, about 77% seen once. Specimen: PBMCs. These receptors were collected from a boy younger than 18 in good health and CMV-seronegative.

The genes are TRBV6-5 and TRBJ2-2; 7 nucleotides agree with TRBD2. The CDR3 sequence is 13 residues long. From germline, CDR1 is MNHEY and CDR2 SVGAGI. The junction had 4 bases not matched to a gene; V was cut back by 4 bases and J by 8 bases. The CDR3: CASSWGGEGELFF. The CDR3 DNA reads TGTGCCAGCAGTTGGGGGGGGGAAGGGGAGCTGTTTTTT.

V is TRBV30 and J is TRBJ1-1; weak D call: TRBD1 (5 bases). The CDR3 covers 13 residues. The V and J ends lost 6 bases and 5 bases respectively, with 16 bases between them. The germline CDR1 and CDR2 sequences are GTSNPN and SVGIG (reference sequence). The CDR3: CACEMTVRTEAFF. The CDR3 nucleotides read TGTGCCTGTGAGATGACAGTCCGGACTGAAGCTTTCTTT.

This clone was counted between two and nine times. The chain links TRBV27 to TRBJ2-2; 8 positions match TRBD1. V gave up 5 bases and J gave up 6 bases; unmatched junction bases: 8. CDR1 is MNHEY and CDR2 is SMNVEV in the germline V gene (reference sequence). The CDR3 loop spans 15 amino acids. CDR3 in DNA: TGTGCCAGCAGTCAGGACAGGGTGGGGGCCGGGGAGCTGTTTTTT. It yields the protein CASSQDRVGAGELFF.

J is TRBJ2-7 and V is TRBV6-5, with TRBD2 identical over 7 bases. Germline trimming cut 5 bases from V and 6 bases from J; bases unmatched to any gene: 13. In germline, CDR1 is MNHEY, CDR2 SVGAGI. The CDR3 runs 15 residues. CDR3 region: CASSPDGTKTREQYF. In DNA form, the CDR3 reads TGTGCCAGCAGTCCTGACGGGACTAAAACCCGCGAGCAGTACTTC.

V and J are TRBV5-1 and TRBJ1-2; D is perhaps TRBD1 (6 bases). Germline CDR1 is SGHRS and CDR2 is YFSETQ. This CDR3 region has 13 residues. V lost 4 bases and J 7 bases, leaving 14 bases between the germline ends. The CDR3, as DNA: TGCGCCAGCAGCCGCGACAGGAGCTGTGGCTACACCTTC. It translates to CASSRDRSCGYTF.

This chain links TRBV6-6 with TRBJ2-5; the D is unclear. The CDR3 runs 13 residues. V shed 0 bases and J shed 4 bases, with 6 bases lying between them. CDR1 is MNHNY, CDR2 SVGAGI, per germline (reference sequence). CDR3 coding DNA: TGTGCCAGCAGTTACTCGCCGGGAGAGACCCAGTACTTC. This codes for CASSYSPGETQYF.

The chain carries TRBV19 and TRBJ2-7, with D perhaps TRBD2 (6 bases). Trimming cost V 1 base and J 3 bases, with 13 bases left between them. The germline V gene has CDR1 LNHDA and CDR2 SQIVND (reference sequence). This CDR3 is built from 15 residues. In DNA form, the CDR3 reads TGTGCCAGTAGTATAGTCTGGCGGGGCGGCTACGAGCAGTACTTC. Translating gives CASSIVWRGGYEQYF.

In its sample, this clone was seen once. The rearrangement uses TRBV14 and TRBJ2-6; D is unclear. The V and J ends lost 4 bases and 2 bases respectively, with 9 bases between them. This CDR3 is 15 amino acids long. From germline, CDR1 is SGHDN and CDR2 FVKESK. The DNA for the CDR3 is TGTGCCAGCAGCCGGAGAAGGACTGGGGCCAACGTCCTGACTTTC. It encodes CASSRRRTGANVLTF.

The rearrangement links TRBV4-1 to TRBJ1-4; D gene uncertain. The germline CDR1 and CDR2 sequences are MGHRA and YSYEKL. Trimming shortened V by 4 bases and J by 0 bases, and 12 bases separated the two germline ends. The CDR3 sequence is 16 residues long. The CDR3, as DNA: TGCGCCAGCAGCCTCTTCCTGGCCACAACTAATGAAAAACTGTTTTTT. Its protein is CASSLFLATTNEKLFF.

The chain recombines TRBV18 with TRBJ2-1; tentatively, D is TRBD2 (5 bases). Per germline, CDR1 KGHSH and CDR2 LQKENI. The V gene lost 2 bases and the J gene lost 0 bases, with 11 bases spanning the gap. This CDR3 comprises 16 residues. The CDR3 reads CASSPAARVSYNEQFF. CDR3 in DNA: TGTGCCAGCTCACCAGCTGCGCGGGTCTCCTACAATGAGCAGTTCTTC.

The chain combines TRBV27 with TRBJ2-3, with D possibly being TRBD2 (6 bases). Per germline, CDR1 MNHEY and CDR2 SMNVEV (reference sequence). This CDR3 has 14 amino acids. V gave up 4 bases and J gave up 6 bases, with 14 bases separating them. CDR3 DNA sequence: TGTGCCAGCAGTTCACATCCCAGCGGGGATACGCAGTATTTT. Protein: CASSSHPSGDTQYF.

The J gene is TRBJ1-1, the V gene TRBV10-1; 8 bases are a match to TRBD1. CDR3 size: 15 residues. The germline CDR1 and CDR2 sequences are WNHNN and SYGVQD (reference sequence). The V and J ends lost 2 bases and 2 bases, in that order; junction bases with no gene match: 4. The CDR3 protein is CASSEVRGPNTEAFF. The CDR3 nucleotides read TGCGCCAGCAGTGAGGTCAGGGGGCCTAACACTGAAGCTTTCTTT.

To note about this clone: The junction departs from the called germline gene at one end, perhaps through a read error. The CDR3 loop is CSSSLQFGELFF. Here the CDR3 DNA reads TGTTCCAGCAGCTTACAATTCGGGGAGCTGTTTTTT. The genes are TRBV7-9 and TRBJ2-2; D is undetermined. Germline assignment: CDR1 SEHNR and CDR2 FQNEAQ (reference sequence). The CDR3 spans 12 residues.

This rearrangement joins TRBV5-1 to TRBJ1-2, with 11 positions matching TRBD1. This CDR3 has 17 residues. Germline values: CDR1 SGHRS, CDR2 YFSETQ. The V gene end was trimmed by 0 bases and the J gene end by 7 bases; junction bases not matched to a gene: 11. Here the CDR3 DNA reads TGCGCCAGCAGCTTGGCCTCTGGACAGGGGGCATCCTTTGGCTACACCTTC. As protein: CASSLASGQGASFGYTF.

V gene TRBV14 combines with J gene TRBJ2-7; TRBD1 matches at 7 bases. CDR3 size: 15 residues. CDR1 is SGHDN and CDR2 is FVKESK in the germline V gene. Trimming removed 4 bases from V and 3 bases from J; junction bases left unmatched: 9. CDR3 DNA sequence: TGTGCCAGCAGCCCACCGACAGGGCATTTCTACGAGCAGTACTTC. Translated: CASSPPTGHFYEQYF.

This chain joins TRBV7-2 and TRBJ1-6, with TRBD1 matching 10 bases. The germline CDR1 and CDR2 sequences are SGHTA and FQGNSA. The CDR3 totals 16 residues. The V segment lost 6 bases and the J segment 8 bases; nucleotides outside the gene matches: 10. CDR3 protein: CASSSVTGGSDSPLHF. The CDR3 nucleotides are TGTGCCAGCAGTTCCGTGACAGGGGGCTCGGATTCACCCCTCCACTTT.

The chain has TRBV12-5 and TRBJ2-7; 7 nucleotides agree with TRBD1. The trim removed 5 bases at V and 2 bases at J, leaving 15 bases unmatched. Germline assignment: CDR1 LGHNT and CDR2 FRNRAP. This CDR3 contains 17 residues. CDR3 DNA: TGTGCTAGTGGTGCTCAAGAAGCCGGGACAGTGACCTACGAGCAGTACTTC. It yields the protein CASGAQEAGTVTYEQYF.

The chain uses TRBV29-1 and TRBJ2-3; TRBD2 matches 9 bases. The germline V gene has CDR1 SQVTM and CDR2 ANQGSEA. The CDR3 length is 16 residues. Trimming at V came to 1 base and at J to 10 bases, leaving 15 bases not matched to a gene. The CDR3 sequence: CSVEAPIAGVFLPQYF. DNA of the CDR3: TGCAGCGTTGAAGCCCCTATAGCGGGGGTTTTTCTTCCGCAGTATTTT.

This clone was seen more than once but under ten times. The chain links TRBV4-1 to TRBJ1-2, with TRBD1 matching 8 bases. With 4 bases clipped from V and 7 bases from J, the junction kept 11 bases outside the gene matches. The CDR3 has 15 amino acids. Germline V gene sequence: CDR1 MGHRA, CDR2 YSYEKL. CDR3 region: CASSPLDRAYPGYTF. In nucleotides, the CDR3 is TGCGCCAGCAGCCCATTGGACAGGGCCTACCCTGGCTACACCTTC.

CDR3 sequence reads: CASSPRGGTQPQHF. CDR3 in DNA: TGCGCCAGCAGCCCTCGTGGAGGCACTCAGCCCCAGCATTTT. J is TRBJ1-5 and V is TRBV4-1, with unresolved D. Germline lookup yields CDR1 MGHRA and CDR2 YSYEKL. The CDR3 extends over 14 amino acids. V lost 4 bases and J 6 bases, leaving 13 bases between the germline ends.

This sequence joins TRBV5-6 and TRBJ1-2, with D possibly being TRBD1 (6 bases). V was pared by 0 bases and J by 4 bases, with 10 bases between. The germline CDR1 and CDR2 sequences are SGHDT and YYEEEE. This CDR3 has 14 amino acids. The CDR3 nucleotides are TGTGCCAGCAGCTTGGGGGGGGGCGCCTATGGCTACACCTTC. Amino acid sequence: CASSLGGGAYGYTF. Combining the CDR3 with reference TRBV5-6 and TRBJ1-2 gives the whole variable domain DAGVTQSPTHLIKTRGQQVTLRCSPKSGHDTVSWYQQALGQGPQFIFQYYEEEERQRGNFPDRFSGHQFPNYSSELNVNALLLGDSALYLCASSLGGGAYGYTFGSGTRLTVV.

This chain joins TRBV28 and TRBJ2-7, with a possible D match to TRBD1 (8 bases). The CDR3 is 14 amino acids. Between the trimmed V and J ends, which lost 4 bases and 7 bases, there was a span of 17 bases. Germline CDR1 reads MDHEN; CDR2 reads SYDVKM. This chain's CDR3 is CASSSTGAGEEQYF. DNA of the CDR3: TGTGCCAGCAGTTCGACAGGGGCGGGAGAGGAGCAGTACTTC. Drawing the rest from reference TRBV28 and TRBJ2-7, the complete variable domain is DVKVTQSSRYLVKRTGEKVFLECVQDMDHENMFWYRQDPGLGLRLIYFSYDVKMKEKGDIPEGYSVSREKKERFSLILESASTNQTSMYLCASSSTGAGEEQYFGPGTRLTVT.

The chain links TRBV10-2 to TRBJ2-2, with 10 bases fitting TRBD1. CDR3 length: 13 amino acids. The junction had 4 bases not matched to a gene; V was cut back by 11 bases and J by 4 bases. Looked up from germline, CDR1 is WSHSY and CDR2 is SAAADI. The CDR3, as DNA: TGCGCCGGCGGACAGGGGGGCACCGGGGAGCTGTTTTTT. Translating gives CAGGQGGTGELFF.

The CDR3 reads CASSPVVRGGYGYTF. The CDR3 DNA reads as TGTGCCAGCTCACCCGTGGTCCGGGGAGGCTATGGCTACACCTTC. The chain is built from TRBV18 and TRBJ1-2; D is ambiguous. The CDR3 is made up of 15 amino acids. Trimming cost V 3 bases and J 4 bases, with 15 bases left between them. Looked up from germline, CDR1 is KGHSH and CDR2 is LQKENI. Supplemented by reference TRBV18 and TRBJ1-2, the full variable domain reads NAGVMQNPRHLVRRRGQEARLRCSPMKGHSHVYWYRQLPEEGLKFMVYLQKENIIDESGMPKERFSAEFPKEGPSILRIQQVVRGDSAAYFCASSPVVRGGYGYTFGSGTRLTVV.

This clone was seen a few times. J is TRBJ2-7 and V is TRBV6-5, with 11 bases aligning to TRBD1. Germline CDR1 MNHEY, CDR2 SVGAGI. The CDR3 is 14 amino acids. With V trimmed by 5 bases and J by 5 bases, 5 bases remained unmatched. The CDR3 is CASSTGTGGHEQYF. CDR3 in DNA: TGTGCCAGCAGTACCGGGACAGGGGGACACGAGCAGTACTTC.

This clone is a singleton in its sample. This sequence joins TRBV2 and TRBJ2-3; TRBD2 might be the D (6 bases). The CDR3 runs to 14 residues. The V end lost 4 bases, the J end lost 2 bases, and 10 bases lay between the germline ends. CDR1 is SNHLY, CDR2 FYNNEI, per germline. The DNA for the CDR3 is TGTGCCAGCAGTGCCCTACTAGCCACAGATACGCAGTATTTT. Its translation is CASSALLATDTQYF.

This rearrangement joins TRBV2 to TRBJ1-4, with a tentative D call TRBD1 (5 bases). CDR3 length equals 14 residues. The germline V and J ends were trimmed by 2 bases and 4 bases, with 8 bases remaining between them. Germline V gene lookup returns CDR1 SNHLY and CDR2 FYNNEI. The CDR3 region is CASSESGINEKLFF. The CDR3 DNA sequence: TGTGCCAGCAGTGAATCAGGGATTAATGAAAAACTGTTTTTT.